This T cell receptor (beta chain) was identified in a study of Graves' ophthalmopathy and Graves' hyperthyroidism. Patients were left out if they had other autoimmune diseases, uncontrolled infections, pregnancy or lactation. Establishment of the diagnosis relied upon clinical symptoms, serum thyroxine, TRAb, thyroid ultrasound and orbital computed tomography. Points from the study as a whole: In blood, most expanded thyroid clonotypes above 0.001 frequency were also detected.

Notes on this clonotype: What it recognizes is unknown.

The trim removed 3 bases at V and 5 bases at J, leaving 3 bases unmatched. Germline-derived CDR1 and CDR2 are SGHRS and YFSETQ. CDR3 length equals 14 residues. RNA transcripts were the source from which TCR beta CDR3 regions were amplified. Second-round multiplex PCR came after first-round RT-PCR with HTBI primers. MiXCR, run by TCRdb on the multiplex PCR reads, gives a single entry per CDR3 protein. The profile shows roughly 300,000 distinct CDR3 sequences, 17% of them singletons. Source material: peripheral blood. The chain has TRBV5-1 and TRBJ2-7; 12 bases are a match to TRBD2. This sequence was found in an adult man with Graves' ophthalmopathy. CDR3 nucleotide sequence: TGCGCCAGCAGCTGGACTAGCGGGAATGACGAGCAGTACTTC. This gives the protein CASSWTSGNDEQYF.